This TCR beta chain is from a study of control samples from healthy donors and cancer patients. Generated by immunoSEQ multiplex PCR, the TCRdb table keeps only in-frame clones and is missing some. The repertoire includes 350,000 to 450,000 clones, about nine tenths of them detected once, and 5.5% to 7.5% sits in the top ten. The TCR was taken from a man in his forties with head and neck cancer. Sequencing was carried out using PBMCs.

CDR3 amino acids: CASGLVRQGVNNEQFF. The CDR3 DNA reads as TGTGCTAGTGGTTTGGTCCGACAGGGAGTAAACAATGAGCAGTTCTTC. V and J are TRBV12-5 and TRBJ2-1; 7 positions match TRBD1. The CDR3 length is 16 residues. V trimming: 0 bases; J trimming: 5 bases; junction bases outside the gene matches: 7. CDR1 and CDR2 (germline): LGHNT, FRNRAP.